Below, 12 T cell receptor beta chains from the same sample are listed, as sequenced in a study of blood T cells in healthy people across ages. Next came a second PCR, run for roughly 7 to 12 cycles, which used a sample-barcoded 5' primer along with a J-beta primer mix. From the 5' RACE reads, TCRdb called clonotypes with MiXCR, one entry per CDR3 protein. In the table there are approximately 830,000 distinct CDR3 sequences, 55% to 65% of which are singletons. Sequencing used blood. These receptors all stem from a man between 25 and 39 years old in good health.

Turning to this clonotype: One junction end does not reproduce the germline sequence, and a read error may be involved. The genes are TRBV7-2 and TRBJ2-4; D unclear. The germline V gene encodes CDR1 SGHTA and CDR2 FQGNSA. CDR3 length: 14 residues. CDR3 region: CASSPRRTKDIQYF. In nucleotides, the CDR3 is TGTGCCAGCAGCCCACGAAGGACCAAAGACATTCAGTACTTC. The variable domain in full, with the rest retrieved from reference TRBV7-2 and TRBJ2-4, is GAGVSQSPSNKVTEKGKDVELRCDPISGHTALYWYRQSLGQGLEFLIYFQGNSAPDKSGLPSDRFSAERTGGSVSTLTIQRTQQEDSAVYLCASSPRRTKDIQYFGAGTRLSVL.

This clonotype was seen a few times. The chain links TRBV2 to TRBJ2-3; 11 positions match TRBD2. The CDR3 spans 15 residues. V trimming: 5 bases; J trimming: 1 base; junction bases outside the gene matches: 2. Per germline, CDR1 SNHLY and CDR2 FYNNEI. The CDR3 nucleotides are TGTGCCAGCAGTATAGCGGGGGGGCGCACAGATACGCAGTATTTT. It encodes CASSIAGGRTDTQYF.

The chain recombines TRBV29-1 with TRBJ2-3, with D possibly matching TRBD1 (5 bases). Germline assignment: CDR1 SQVTM and CDR2 ANQGSEA. This CDR3 has 13 amino acids. Trimming left V 2 bases short and J 3 bases short, with 9 bases between. CDR3 sequence: CSVERQRTDTQYF. The CDR3 nucleotides are TGCAGCGTTGAACGACAGAGAACAGATACGCAGTATTTT.

CDR3 region: CASRAPGASPLHF. In DNA, the CDR3 is TGTGCCAGCAGGGCCCCGGGGGCATCACCCCTCCACTTT. The chain couples TRBV28 to TRBJ1-6; a possible D gene is TRBD1 (6 bases). This CDR3 has 13 amino acids. Trimming took 6 bases from V and 10 from J, leaving 13 bases between them. Germline CDR1 reads MDHEN; CDR2 reads SYDVKM.

The chain couples TRBV4-2 to TRBJ1-2; D possibly corresponds to TRBD1 (6 bases). CDR3 size: 15 residues. The V end was cut by 0 bases, the J end by 7 bases, with 15 bases between. Germline V CDR1 and CDR2: LGHNA, YNFKEQ. The chain's CDR3 is CASSQEAQGLVGYTF. As DNA, the CDR3 is TGTGCCAGCAGCCAAGAAGCCCAGGGGTTAGTTGGCTACACCTTC.

The chain couples TRBV15 to TRBJ2-5; the D is unclear. The V end lost 5 bases, the J end lost 4 bases, and 14 bases lay between the germline ends. CDR1 is LNHNV, CDR2 YYDKDF, per germline (reference sequence). This CDR3 has 14 amino acids. This chain's CDR3 is CATSEVRGLETQYF. CDR3 DNA: TGTGCCACCAGCGAAGTTAGAGGTCTAGAGACCCAGTACTTC.

The V gene is TRBV24-1, the J gene TRBJ1-2, with 7 bases that match TRBD1. The CDR3 covers 14 residues. V gave up 4 bases and J gave up 5 bases; unmatched junction bases: 6. Germline CDR1 and CDR2: KGHDR and SFDVKD. The CDR3: CATSEGAGGYGYTF. The DNA of the CDR3 is TGTGCCACCAGTGAGGGCGCAGGGGGGTATGGCTACACCTTC.

This clonotype has only a few counts. CDR3 nucleotides: TGTGCCAGCAAATCTAACTGGAACAATGAGCAGTTCTTC. Protein product: CASKSNWNNEQFF. The chain links TRBV27 to TRBJ2-1; D gene ambiguous. CDR3 length: 13 residues. V dropped 7 bases and J dropped 5 bases, with 12 bases sitting between them. Germline lookup yields CDR1 MNHEY and CDR2 SMNVEV (reference sequence).

This chain connects TRBV12-3 or TRBV12-4 to TRBJ1-4, with D hard to call. The V and J ends lost 5 bases and 12 bases respectively, with 16 bases between them. The CDR3 contains 13 residues. The CDR3 DNA reads TGTGCCAGCAGTCCCGAGGGCGCCGGTGAACTGTTTTTT. Translation: CASSPEGAGELFF.

This clonotype appeared a single time. The chain employs TRBV7-3 and TRBJ2-7, with 11 nucleotides matching TRBD1. V dropped 4 bases and J dropped 4; count of bases not matched to a gene: 6. CDR1 is SGHTA, CDR2 FQGTGA, per germline. The CDR3 has 15 amino acids. The CDR3 DNA is TGTGCCAGCAGCTCCTGGACAGGGGGCAAGTACGAGCAGTACTTC. Its protein is CASSSWTGGKYEQYF.

The chain carries TRBV5-1 and TRBJ2-5; D assignment may be TRBD1 or TRBD2 (5 bases each). Deletions cut 5 bases from V and 5 bases from J, with 13 bases between. CDR1 is SGHRS and CDR2 is YFSETQ in the germline V gene. The CDR3 runs 13 residues. The CDR3 spells CASRPEGRETQYF. The CDR3, as DNA: TGCGCCAGCAGACCCGAGGGGCGTGAGACCCAGTACTTC.

In regard to this clonotype: Its ends do not fully match the called genes, so a read error is possible. J is TRBJ1-2 and V is TRBV9; D unresolved. This CDR3 has 15 amino acids. Germline V gives CDR1 SGDLS, CDR2 YYNGEE. CDR3 protein: CASGVEARDNYGYTF. CDR3 coding DNA: TGTGCCAGCGGCGTAGAGGCCAGAGATAACTATGGCTACACCTTC.